This TCR beta chain was identified during a study of cytomegalovirus exposure and HLA in healthy donors. Regarding the study as a whole: One variant, a missense change in DCLRE1C, was linked in a later analysis to TCR beta V- and J-gene trimming. Common viral pathogens were later found to be apparently linked to several of the most significant clusters.

The PCR contained 60 Vbeta and 13 Jbeta primers. Source study methods: Some 11 million of the roughly 80 million unique TCR beta chains counted in a later analysis were shared. Generated by immunoSEQ multiplex PCR, the TCRdb table keeps only in-frame clones and is missing some. Clonal size and the V and J genes are those of that table, whereas D and trimming came from the DNA. The sample lists fewer than 120,000 clones; around four fifths were seen once. As for this clone: Its antigen is still unknown.

Germline V gene data show CDR1 as LNHDA and CDR2 as SQIVND (reference sequence). V shed 5 bases and J shed 2 bases, with 14 bases lying between them. This CDR3 is built from 15 residues. The V gene is TRBV19, the J gene TRBJ2-3; the D gene is possibly TRBD1 (6 bases). The sequenced material came from PBMCs. The receptor's source is a woman in her sixties in good health and CMV-seropositive. Here the CDR3 reads CASSPTGWNTDTQYF. CDR3 coding DNA: TGTGCCAGTAGTCCCACAGGGTGGAACACAGATACGCAGTATTTT.